This T cell receptor beta chain was sequenced in a study of blood T cell repertoires in COVID-19. Germline-derived CDR1 and CDR2 are SGHVS and FNYEAQ. Trimming removed 3 bases at V and 4 bases at J, with 9 bases between. This CDR3 has 14 amino acids. As originally analysed: How many nucleated cells were present was estimated from reference gene primer amplification. Using immunoSEQ multiplex PCR, the repertoire was profiled, and TCRdb retains in-frame clones only, with some absent. V and J calls and clone size are those listed in that table; D and trimming were worked out from the DNA. Among roughly 350,000 clones listed, almost 90% were seen once.

Sequencing was done on a sample of peripheral blood. The chain combines TRBV7-6 with TRBJ1-4; a weak D match, TRBD1 (5 bases). The source is a woman in her 70s with COVID-19, enrolled during active disease. CDR3 bases: TGTGCCAGCAGCTTCGACGGGGGTAATGAAAAACTGTTTTTT. The encoded protein is CASSFDGGNEKLFF.